What follows are 18 T cell receptor beta chains derived from one specimen sequenced in a study of blood T cell repertoires in COVID-19. Sequencing was performed with immunoSEQ multiplex PCR; in TCRdb, only in-frame clones are kept and a portion is missing. In the table there are approximately 150,000 clones, about 87% of which are singletons. The sample consisted of peripheral blood. The receptor set was obtained from a woman in her sixties or seventies who had recovered from COVID-19.

This clone appeared a few times. The V and J genes are TRBV7-9 and TRBJ2-3, with 7 bases lining up with TRBD2. Unmatched junction bases numbered 4, after V lost 3 bases and J lost 4 bases. This CDR3 is 14 amino acids long. From germline, CDR1 is SEHNR and CDR2 FQNEAQ (reference sequence). The CDR3 nucleotides read TGTGCCAGCAGCTTCTCGGGAGGTGCAGATACGCAGTATTTT. It encodes CASSFSGGADTQYF. Full variable domain (missing parts from reference TRBV7-9 and TRBJ2-3): DTGVSQNPRHKITKRGQNVTFRCDPISEHNRLYWYRQTLGQGPEFLTYFQNEAQLEKSRLLSDRFSAERPKGSFSTLEIQRTEQGDSAMYLCASSFSGGADTQYFGPGTRLTVL.

The V call is TRBV9, the J call TRBJ2-5; TRBD1 agrees at 9 bases. The CDR3 runs 16 residues. V shed 1 base and J 4 bases; nucleotides not matched to a gene: 8. Germline CDR1 and CDR2: SGDLS and YYNGEE. CDR3 in DNA: TGTGCCAGCAGCGTAACCGGGACAGGGTCCTTAGAGACCCAGTACTTC. Its translation: CASSVTGTGSLETQYF.

This chain joins TRBV29-1 and TRBJ1-1, with TRBD1 identical over 7 bases. In germline, CDR1 is SQVTM, CDR2 ANQGSEA. Trimming cost V 4 bases and J 2 bases; bases outside gene matches: 4. The length of the CDR3 is 13 residues. CDR3 sequence: CSVATGINTEAFF. The CDR3 nucleotides read TGCAGCGTTGCGACAGGGATAAACACTGAAGCTTTCTTT.

V and J are TRBV4-2 and TRBJ2-1; D is possibly TRBD1 (6 bases). Germline CDR1 reads LGHNA; CDR2 reads YNFKEQ. With 5 bases removed from V and 4 bases from J, the gap between germline ends came to 18 bases. The CDR3 runs to 16 residues. The CDR3 sequence: CASSAELVGGYNEQFF. In DNA, the CDR3 is TGTGCCAGCAGCGCAGAGTTAGTAGGGGGTTACAATGAGCAGTTCTTC.

This chain joins TRBV18 and TRBJ1-5; 7 nucleotides align to TRBD1. After removal of 2 bases from V and 6 bases from J, the junction contained 1 base not matched to a gene. Germline lookup yields CDR1 KGHSH and CDR2 LQKENI. The CDR3 runs to 13 residues. The DNA of the CDR3 is TGTGCCAGCTCACCAGGGACAGCTCAGCCCCAGCATTTT. Its protein is CASSPGTAQPQHF.

This CDR3 is CASSPHPFGIAEEGDTQYF. As DNA, the CDR3 is TGTGCCAGCAGTCCGCACCCCTTTGGGATAGCCGAGGAGGGAGATACGCAGTATTTT. The chain carries TRBV27 and TRBJ2-3; D may be TRBD2 (6 bases). Germline loops: CDR1 MNHEY, CDR2 SMNVEV (reference sequence). Trimming took off 5 bases at V and 5 bases at J, with 29 bases between the two ends. The CDR3 covers 19 residues.

This chain joins TRBV15 and TRBJ2-2; D gene ambiguous. The CDR3 is 16 residues long. Germline CDR1 reads LNHNV; CDR2 reads YYDKDF (reference sequence). V lost 1 base to trimming and J lost 0 bases, with 9 bases between them. CDR3 sequence reads: CATSRVVISNTGELFF. The CDR3 DNA is TGTGCCACCAGCAGAGTAGTGATTTCGAACACCGGGGAGCTGTTTTTT.

This chain links TRBV27 with TRBJ2-3; 16 positions match TRBD2. V was clipped by 6 bases and J by 3 bases; unmatched bases: 12. Per germline, CDR1 MNHEY and CDR2 SMNVEV (reference sequence). CDR3 size: 19 residues. The CDR3 is CASSPFPGLAGGLTDTQYF. The CDR3 nucleotides read TGTGCCAGCAGCCCATTCCCGGGACTAGCGGGGGGGCTAACAGATACGCAGTATTTT.

The chain carries TRBV21-1 and TRBJ2-1; TRBD2 is the table's D call, not checked against the DNA. TRBV21-1 is a listed pseudogene. The CDR3 covers 16 residues. The CDR3 DNA follows: TGTGCCAGCAGCCCCAGAGGCAAGCGGGGCTACAATGAGCAGTTCTTC. Its translation is CASSPRGKRGYNEQFF.

This rearrangement joins TRBV20-1 to TRBJ1-2; D is perhaps TRBD1 (6 bases). CDR1 and CDR2 from the germline V gene are DFQATT and SNEGSKA (reference sequence). Trimming removed 2 bases at V and 7 bases at J, with 8 bases between. The CDR3 is 11 residues long. The CDR3 region is CSARRDTGYTF. The CDR3 nucleotides are TGCAGTGCTAGACGGGACACTGGCTACACCTTC.

This clone was seen once. The J gene is TRBJ1-6, the V gene TRBV5-1, with TRBD1 matching 9 bases. J was trimmed by 5 bases and V by 1 base; bases with no gene match: 4. The V gene's germline CDR1 is SGHRS and CDR2 YFSETQ. The CDR3 extends over 16 amino acids. The CDR3: CASSLTGGADNSPLHF. CDR3 DNA: TGCGCCAGCAGCTTGACAGGGGGCGCGGATAATTCACCCCTCCACTTT.

CDR3 residues: CASSLGGGTGTDTQYF. CDR3 bases: TGCGCCAGCAGCTTGGGTGGGGGGACCGGCACAGATACGCAGTATTTT. V and J are TRBV5-1 and TRBJ2-3, with D perhaps matching TRBD2 (6 bases). Trimming removed 0 bases at V and 1 base at J, with 12 bases between. The CDR3 extends over 16 amino acids. CDR1 and CDR2 from the germline V gene are SGHRS and YFSETQ.

This chain uses TRBV28 with TRBJ2-5; TRBD1 agrees at 7 bases. This CDR3 has 14 amino acids. Trimming at V came to 2 bases and at J to 7 bases, leaving 7 bases not matched to a gene. Germline loops: CDR1 MDHEN, CDR2 SYDVKM. CDR3 sequence: CASSLGPGGRTQYF. In DNA form, the CDR3 reads TGTGCCAGCAGTTTAGGGCCAGGGGGTCGGACCCAGTACTTC.

The chain couples TRBV5-4 to TRBJ1-1, with a possible D match to TRBD1 (6 bases). CDR3 length: 13 residues. CDR1 is SGHNT, CDR2 YYREEE, per germline (reference sequence). Trimming removed 0 bases at V and 5 bases at J, with 8 bases between. The CDR3 protein is CASSLEGGTEAFF. In DNA form, the CDR3 reads TGTGCCAGCAGCTTGGAGGGGGGGACTGAAGCTTTCTTT.

The V call is TRBV18, the J call TRBJ2-7, with 12 bases that match TRBD1. In germline, CDR1 is KGHSH, CDR2 LQKENI. The V segment lost 0 bases and the J segment 6 bases; nucleotides outside the gene matches: 6. CDR3 length: 16 residues. Written as DNA, the CDR3 is TGTGCCAGCTCACCACCGGGGGGACAGGGGGCAGGCGAGCAGTACTTC. Protein sequence: CASSPPGGQGAGEQYF.

This clone was observed a single time. The rearrangement joins TRBV28 to TRBJ2-3; 9 bases fit TRBD2. This CDR3 is 16 amino acids long. Germline lookup yields CDR1 MDHEN and CDR2 SYDVKM. V was clipped by 1 base and J by 2 bases; unmatched bases: 4. The CDR3 spells CASSLLSGGITDTQYF. Here the CDR3 DNA reads TGTGCCAGCAGTTTATTGAGCGGGGGGATCACAGATACGCAGTATTTT.

The CDR3 region is CASTTQGSGELFF. In DNA form, the CDR3 reads TGTGCCAGCACCACACAGGGTTCCGGGGAGCTGTTTTTT. The rearrangement uses TRBV11-3 and TRBJ2-2, with TRBD1 as a possible D gene (6 bases). The V gene's germline CDR1 is SGHNT and CDR2 YENEEA. The germline V and J ends were trimmed by 7 bases and 6 bases, with 12 bases remaining between them. The CDR3 length is 13 residues.

The V gene is TRBV5-1, the J gene TRBJ2-3, with 13 bases aligning to TRBD2. The CDR3 runs 18 residues. V gave up 4 bases and J gave up 0 bases; unmatched junction bases: 8. Germline CDR1 reads SGHRS; CDR2 reads YFSETQ. CDR3 in amino acids: CASSRGTSGDTSTDTQYF. CDR3 coding DNA: TGCGCCAGCAGCCGCGGGACTAGCGGGGACACTAGCACAGATACGCAGTATTTT.